The rows below give T cell receptor beta chains drawn from one sample of a study of T cell changes during pregnancy in multiple sclerosis. Sequencing used immunoSEQ multiplex PCR; TCRdb keeps in-frame clones, though not all of them. The table records some 80,000 clones, 92% of them present only once. The specimen was peripheral blood, collected before pregnancy. These TCRs come from a female donor with multiple sclerosis, enrolled in a pregnancy study. Each CDR3 is given with its conserved first and last residue. Each record gives: J gene, D gene, V gene, clone size, CDR3 DNA, CDR3 protein. A D gene is named only where the DNA matches it firmly. Clone size is stated in some rows and not others, as once, few, many or a class when expanded.

j_call: TRBJ1-5
d_call: NA
v_call: TRBV19
clone_size: NA
cdr3_nt: TGTGCCAGTAGTATCTCTAAAGACAGGCTTTCAGGTCAGCCCCAGCATTTT
cdr3_aa: CASSISKDRLSGQPQHF

j_call: TRBJ2-7
d_call: NA
v_call: TRBV5-1
clone_size: NA
cdr3_nt: TGCGCCAGCAGCTTGGCCCAGGGTGTCTACGAGCAGTACTTC
cdr3_aa: CASSLAQGVYEQYF

j_call: TRBJ2-5
d_call: TRBD1
v_call: TRBV6-1
clone_size: NA
cdr3_nt: TGTGCCAGCCACACCGGGACAGTCACGAAGACCCAGTACTTC
cdr3_aa: CASHTGTVTKTQYF

j_call: TRBJ1-1
d_call: TRBD1
v_call: TRBV25-1
clone_size: NA
cdr3_nt: TGTGCCAGCAGTGAATACTACCAGGGGGCAGGTACTGAAGCTTTCTTT
cdr3_aa: CASSEYYQGAGTEAFF

j_call: TRBJ1-2
d_call: NA
v_call: TRBV7-9
clone_size: NA
cdr3_nt: TGTGCCAGCAGCTTAGGTGAAGCGGAGGGTGCCTATGGCTACACCTTC
cdr3_aa: CASSLGEAEGAYGYTF

j_call: TRBJ1-6
d_call: NA
v_call: TRBV30
clone_size: few
cdr3_nt: TGTGCCTGGAGGGTTAGTAATTCACCCCTCCACTTT
cdr3_aa: CAWRVSNSPLHF

j_call: TRBJ1-2
d_call: NA
v_call: TRBV19
clone_size: NA
cdr3_nt: TGTGCCAGTAGAAGCGGCTATGGCTACACCTTC
cdr3_aa: CASRSGYGYTF

j_call: TRBJ2-5
d_call: NA
v_call: TRBV18
clone_size: NA
cdr3_nt: TGTGCCAGCTCACCCTCAGGCAAGACCCAGTACTTC
cdr3_aa: CASSPSGKTQYF

j_call: TRBJ2-5
d_call: TRBD2
v_call: TRBV2
clone_size: NA
cdr3_nt: TGTGCCAGCAGGAAGGGGTGGACTAGCGGGGGGAACCAAGAGACCCAGTACTTC
cdr3_aa: CASRKGWTSGGNQETQYF

j_call: TRBJ1-3
d_call: NA
v_call: TRBV13
clone_size: NA
cdr3_nt: TGTGCCAGCAGTCGCCTTCGGAACACCATATATTTT
cdr3_aa: CASSRLRNTIYF

j_call: TRBJ2-1
d_call: NA
v_call: TRBV7-9
clone_size: once
cdr3_nt: TGTGCCAGCACCGGTGACACTAGCTCCTACAATGAGCAGTTCTTC
cdr3_aa: CASTGDTSSYNEQFF

j_call: TRBJ1-1
d_call: TRBD1
v_call: TRBV19
clone_size: few
cdr3_nt: TGTGCCAGTAGTTTGGGACAGGGGGCGGGATCTGAAGCTTTCTTT
cdr3_aa: CASSLGQGAGSEAFF

j_call: TRBJ1-5
d_call: NA
v_call: TRBV30
clone_size: NA
cdr3_nt: TGTGCCTGGAGTTCTCCGAGGGAGGGGTTCAATCAGCCCCAGCATTTT
cdr3_aa: CAWSSPREGFNQPQHF

j_call: TRBJ1-1
d_call: NA
v_call: TRBV7-9
clone_size: NA
cdr3_nt: TGTGCCAGCAGCTTAGTAGGGGGGGGGACACCTGAAGCTTTCTTT
cdr3_aa: CASSLVGGGTPEAFF

j_call: TRBJ2-5
d_call: TRBD2
v_call: TRBV9
clone_size: once
cdr3_nt: TGTGCCAGCAGCGCGGGACTAGTAGAGACCCAGTACTTC
cdr3_aa: CASSAGLVETQYF

j_call: TRBJ1-5
d_call: NA
v_call: TRBV9
clone_size: NA
cdr3_nt: TGTGCCAGCAGCGCCACGGGAGGGACCGGGCAGCCCCAGCATTTT
cdr3_aa: CASSATGGTGQPQHF

j_call: TRBJ2-1
d_call: TRBD1
v_call: TRBV10-3
clone_size: NA
cdr3_nt: TGTGCCATCAGTGACCCCGGGACAGACTACAATGAGCAGTTCTTC
cdr3_aa: CAISDPGTDYNEQFF

j_call: TRBJ2-5
d_call: NA
v_call: TRBV6-1
clone_size: once
cdr3_nt: TGTGCCAGCAGAAAACAAATCGAAGAGACCCAGTACTTC
cdr3_aa: CASRKQIEETQYF

j_call: TRBJ1-5
d_call: NA
v_call: TRBV18
clone_size: NA
cdr3_nt: TGTGCCAGCTCACCTCGGGAGTATAGCAATCAGCCCCAGCATTTT
cdr3_aa: CASSPREYSNQPQHF

j_call: TRBJ1-1
d_call: TRBD1
v_call: TRBV7-6
clone_size: NA
cdr3_nt: TGTGCCAGCAGACAGCAGACAGGGGGCCTGCCCACTGAAGCTTTCTTT
cdr3_aa: CASRQQTGGLPTEAFF

j_call: TRBJ1-4
d_call: NA
v_call: TRBV27
clone_size: once
cdr3_nt: TGTGCCAGCACCCCGACAGCTGCTAATGAAAAACTGTTTTTT
cdr3_aa: CASTPTAANEKLFF

j_call: TRBJ1-5
d_call: NA
v_call: TRBV4-1
clone_size: NA
cdr3_nt: TGCGCCAGCAGCCAAGTAATATCGAGCAATCAGCCCCAGCATTTT
cdr3_aa: CASSQVISSNQPQHF

j_call: TRBJ1-3
d_call: TRBD1
v_call: TRBV15
clone_size: once
cdr3_nt: TGTGCCACCAGCACAGACAGGGGCAGCTCTGGAAACACCATATATTTT
cdr3_aa: CATSTDRGSSGNTIYF

j_call: TRBJ1-4
d_call: TRBD1
v_call: TRBV25-1
clone_size: NA
cdr3_nt: TGTGCCAGCAGTGTACAGGGGGCGCTTGAAAAACTGTTTTTT
cdr3_aa: CASSVQGALEKLFF

j_call: TRBJ1-5
d_call: NA
v_call: TRBV19
clone_size: NA
cdr3_nt: TGTGCCAGTAGTATTGGAGGGAATCAGCCCCAGCATTTT
cdr3_aa: CASSIGGNQPQHF

j_call: TRBJ2-7
d_call: TRBD1
v_call: TRBV5-1
clone_size: NA
cdr3_nt: TGCGCCAGCAGCCCCCGACAGGGGTCGTACGAGCAGTACTTC
cdr3_aa: CASSPRQGSYEQYF

j_call: TRBJ2-7
d_call: NA
v_call: TRBV7-9
clone_size: NA
cdr3_nt: TGTGCCAGCGACCAACCGGGGACTGGAGCCTACGAGCAGTACTTC
cdr3_aa: CASDQPGTGAYEQYF

j_call: TRBJ2-2
d_call: NA
v_call: TRBV27
clone_size: NA
cdr3_nt: TGTGCCAGCAGTTTTGCGGACGCGGGCGGGGAGCTGTTTTTT
cdr3_aa: CASSFADAGGELFF

j_call: TRBJ2-1
d_call: TRBD2
v_call: TRBV6-4
clone_size: NA
cdr3_nt: TGTGCCAGCAGATTAGCGGGGGGGCCTGACAATGAGCAGTTCTTC
cdr3_aa: CASRLAGGPDNEQFF

j_call: TRBJ1-6
d_call: TRBD1
v_call: TRBV27
clone_size: NA
cdr3_nt: TGTGCCAGCAGCCGGACAGGGGTGCTTTCACCCCTCCACTTT
cdr3_aa: CASSRTGVLSPLHF

j_call: TRBJ1-2
d_call: NA
v_call: TRBV6-1
clone_size: NA
cdr3_nt: TGTGCCAGCAGTGAACTGGGATCCCGGGGAGGCTACACCTTC
cdr3_aa: CASSELGSRGGYTF

j_call: TRBJ1-1
d_call: NA
v_call: TRBV5-6
clone_size: NA
cdr3_nt: TGTGCCAGCACCGGGCCCCCGGGAGGGTTTAATACCGAAGCTTTCTTT
cdr3_aa: CASTGPPGGFNTEAFF

j_call: TRBJ2-1
d_call: NA
v_call: TRBV14
clone_size: NA
cdr3_nt: TGTGCCAGCAGCCAAGTGAGTCTGGTAGCTCGCTACAATGAGCAGTTCTTC
cdr3_aa: CASSQVSLVARYNEQFF

j_call: TRBJ1-2
d_call: NA
v_call: TRBV19
clone_size: few
cdr3_nt: TGTGCCAGTAGTGGGAGTTATGGCTACACCTTC
cdr3_aa: CASSGSYGYTF

j_call: TRBJ1-5
d_call: NA
v_call: TRBV2
clone_size: NA
cdr3_nt: TGTGCCAGCAGTGAATCCGGTAGCAATCAGCCCCAGCATTTT
cdr3_aa: CASSESGSNQPQHF

j_call: TRBJ1-5
d_call: TRBD1
v_call: TRBV27
clone_size: NA
cdr3_nt: TGTGCCAGCAGTTCTACAGGGGGCCTTCAGCCCCAGCATTTT
cdr3_aa: CASSSTGGLQPQHF

j_call: TRBJ2-2
d_call: NA
v_call: TRBV25-1
clone_size: NA
cdr3_nt: TGTGCCAGCAGTGATCCCCTAGCCGGGGAGCTGTTTTTT
cdr3_aa: CASSDPLAGELFF